These 19 T cell receptor beta chains came from one sample sequenced in a study of T cell responses to AZD1222 COVID-19 vaccine. Method: immunoSEQ multiplex PCR; TCRdb's copy keeps in-frame clones and lacks some. The table has around 130,000 clones, roughly 94% seen once. The sequences come from peripheral blood, collected on day 0 of AZD1222 vaccination. The receptors originated from an adult in good health.

V usage is TRBV28 and J usage is TRBJ1-1; 9 bases map to TRBD1. Germline trimming cut 6 bases from V and 5 bases from J; bases unmatched to any gene: 16. The length of the CDR3 is 17 residues. Germline V lookup: CDR1 MDHEN, CDR2 SYDVKM. This chain's CDR3 is CASRPSGTGSRGTEAFF. DNA of the CDR3: TGTGCCAGCAGACCTTCCGGGACAGGGTCTAGAGGTACTGAAGCTTTCTTT.

The chain couples TRBV19 to TRBJ2-5, with 7 nucleotides matching TRBD2. The CDR3 is 16 amino acids. CDR1 is LNHDA and CDR2 is SQIVND in the germline V gene (reference sequence). V lost 5 bases, J lost 1 base, and 10 bases stayed unmatched. CDR3 sequence reads: CASSGGSGGSQETQYF. The CDR3 region has the DNA TGTGCCAGTAGTGGGGGGTCTGGCGGGAGCCAAGAGACCCAGTACTTC.

The chain uses TRBV7-2 and TRBJ2-5; no reliable D call. Trimming shortened V by 2 bases and J by 5 bases, and 9 bases separated the two germline ends. The V gene's germline CDR1 is SGHTA and CDR2 FQGNSA. The CDR3 is 13 amino acids. The CDR3 DNA is TGTGCCAGCAGCTTAACAAGCTGGGAGACCCAGTACTTC. Translating it yields CASSLTSWETQYF.

The chain links TRBV11-1 to TRBJ1-5; D is perhaps TRBD1 (6 bases). The CDR3 sequence is 14 residues long. Trimming stripped 3 bases from V and 3 bases from J, with 9 bases between. Per the germline V gene, CDR1 is SGHAT and CDR2 is FQDESV (reference sequence). The CDR3 sequence is CASSLGGANQPQHF. The CDR3, as DNA: TGTGCCAGCAGCTTGGGGGGGGCCAATCAGCCCCAGCATTTT.

CDR3 sequence reads: CASSIGGGVTEAFF. The CDR3 region has the DNA TGTGCCAGTAGTATAGGCGGAGGGGTCACTGAAGCTTTCTTT. V is TRBV19 and J is TRBJ1-1; a weak D match, TRBD1 (5 bases). Germline V gives CDR1 LNHDA, CDR2 SQIVND (reference sequence). The CDR3 extends over 14 amino acids. Trimming pared 1 base from V and 4 bases from J, leaving 10 bases between.

The chain employs TRBV9 and TRBJ2-1, with 8 positions matching TRBD2. The V and J ends lost 0 bases and 11 bases, in that order; junction bases with no gene match: 7. The germline CDR1 and CDR2 sequences are SGDLS and YYNGEE. The CDR3 spans 14 residues. The CDR3, as DNA: TGTGCCAGCAGCGTAGTCGATAGCGGGACCAAGCAGTTCTTC. This codes for CASSVVDSGTKQFF.

This clone was seen a single time. The gene calls are TRBV14 and TRBJ1-3; D uncertain. Germline assignment: CDR1 SGHDN and CDR2 FVKESK. V lost 4 bases and J 0 bases, leaving 22 bases between the germline ends. The CDR3 covers 19 residues. CDR3 amino acids: CASSLNRLTPFGSGNTIYF. Here the CDR3 DNA reads TGTGCCAGCAGCCTCAATAGGCTGACTCCTTTCGGCTCTGGAAACACCATATATTTT.

The chain has TRBV18 and TRBJ2-7, with D tentatively TRBD2 (5 bases). Trimming removed 5 bases at V and 1 base at J, with 18 bases between. From germline, CDR1 is KGHSH and CDR2 LQKENI. The CDR3 is made up of 16 amino acids. As DNA, the CDR3 is TGTGCCAGCTCAGGGCAGCCACCTCGGGGATCCTACGAGCAGTACTTC. Translated: CASSGQPPRGSYEQYF.

The chain joins TRBV19 to TRBJ1-3, with TRBD1 as a possible D gene (6 bases). CDR3 length: 15 residues. CDR1 is LNHDA, CDR2 SQIVND, per germline (reference sequence). Trimming shortened V by 5 bases and J by 0 bases, and 11 bases separated the two germline ends. The CDR3 loop reads CASSPGGASGNTIYF. The CDR3, as DNA: TGTGCCAGTAGTCCCGGGGGCGCCTCTGGAAACACCATATATTTT.

The chain has TRBV4-1 and TRBJ1-2; the match to TRBD1 covers 9 bases. Germline values: CDR1 MGHRA, CDR2 YSYEKL. J lost 7 bases, V lost 1 base, and 4 bases had no gene match. There are 14 residues in the CDR3. The CDR3 DNA reads as TGCGCCAGCAGCCAAGTGGGACAGGGAGGTGGCTACACCTTC. It encodes CASSQVGQGGGYTF.

This chain connects TRBV9 to TRBJ1-1; TRBD1 matches at 9 bases. Per germline, CDR1 SGDLS and CDR2 YYNGEE. The CDR3 has 16 residues. Trimming at V came to 0 bases and at J to 0 bases, leaving 3 bases not matched to a gene. CDR3 bases: TGTGCCAGCAGCGTAGCTACAGGGGGCATGAACACTGAAGCTTTCTTT. Translating gives CASSVATGGMNTEAFF.

This chain connects TRBV4-2 to TRBJ2-7; 9 positions match TRBD2. After removal of 1 base from V and 2 bases from J, the junction contained 3 bases not matched to a gene. The germline gives CDR1 LGHNA, CDR2 YNFKEQ. This CDR3 is 15 amino acids long. CDR3 amino acids: CASSQGLAEAYEQYF. The CDR3 DNA follows: TGTGCCAGCAGCCAAGGACTAGCGGAGGCCTACGAGCAGTACTTC.

The V gene is TRBV12-3 or TRBV12-4, the J gene TRBJ2-3; D is perhaps TRBD2 (5 bases). CDR3 size: 13 residues. V gave up 2 bases and J gave up 8 bases, with 11 bases separating them. The CDR3 loop is CASSLYAEGTQYF. CDR3 bases: TGTGCCAGCAGTTTATACGCAGAGGGTACGCAGTATTTT.

The chain joins TRBV6-5 to TRBJ1-6; D not certain. The V end was cut by 8 bases, the J end by 7 bases, with 12 bases between. CDR3 size: 13 residues. CDR1 MNHEY and CDR2 SVGAGI come from the germline V gene. The chain's CDR3 is CASSIGINSPLHF. For the CDR3, the DNA is TGTGCCAGCTCGATAGGGATCAATTCACCCCTCCACTTT.

To note about this clone: Other DNA sequences within the sample encode an identical CDR3. The chain employs TRBV5-1 and TRBJ1-2, with D possibly matching TRBD1 (5 bases). The germline CDR1 and CDR2 sequences are SGHRS and YFSETQ. The CDR3 length is 13 residues. Trimming removed 0 bases at V and 2 bases at J, with 5 bases between. Here the CDR3 DNA reads TGCGCCAGCAGCTTGGCAGGGAACTATGGCTACACCTTC. As protein: CASSLAGNYGYTF.

The chain uses TRBV5-6 and TRBJ2-5; 9 positions agree with TRBD1. V dropped 2 bases and J dropped 4; count of bases not matched to a gene: 9. Per germline, CDR1 SGHDT and CDR2 YYEEEE. This CDR3 has 16 amino acids. CDR3 coding DNA: TGTGCCAGCAGCTTTCCCACAGGGGGCCGTTTAGAGACCCAGTACTTC. Amino acid sequence: CASSFPTGGRLETQYF. Full variable domain (remainder filled in from reference TRBV5-6 and TRBJ2-5): DAGVTQSPTHLIKTRGQQVTLRCSPKSGHDTVSWYQQALGQGPQFIFQYYEEEERQRGNFPDRFSGHQFPNYSSELNVNALLLGDSALYLCASSFPTGGRLETQYFGPGTRLLVL.

This rearrangement joins TRBV28 to TRBJ2-7; tentative D call: TRBD2 (6 bases). CDR1 MDHEN and CDR2 SYDVKM come from the germline V gene. The CDR3 is 14 amino acids. The V and J ends lost 5 bases and 4 bases respectively, with 15 bases between them. The CDR3 DNA follows: TGTGCCAGCAGTAGCGGGCAGATCTTTTACGAGCAGTACTTC. It translates to CASSSGQIFYEQYF.

This chain joins TRBV6-2 or TRBV6-3 and TRBJ1-1, with a weak D call TRBD1 (5 bases). Germline CDR1 MNHEY, CDR2 SVGEGT. V lost 5 bases, J lost 4 bases, and 20 bases lay in between. The CDR3 is 16 residues long. CDR3 DNA sequence: TGTGCCAGCAGTGAGGCAGCCGGGGGACGCACCACTGAAGCTTTCTTT. Translated, it gives CASSEAAGGRTTEAFF.

The CDR3 coding sequence is TGCGCCAGCAGCGTACAGGGGGCTGGAAACACCATATATTTT. Encoded protein: CASSVQGAGNTIYF. This chain connects TRBV5-1 to TRBJ1-3, with 8 bases identical to TRBD1. Unmatched junction bases numbered 2, after V lost 4 bases and J lost 2 bases. The germline V gene has CDR1 SGHRS and CDR2 YFSETQ. The CDR3 has 14 amino acids.